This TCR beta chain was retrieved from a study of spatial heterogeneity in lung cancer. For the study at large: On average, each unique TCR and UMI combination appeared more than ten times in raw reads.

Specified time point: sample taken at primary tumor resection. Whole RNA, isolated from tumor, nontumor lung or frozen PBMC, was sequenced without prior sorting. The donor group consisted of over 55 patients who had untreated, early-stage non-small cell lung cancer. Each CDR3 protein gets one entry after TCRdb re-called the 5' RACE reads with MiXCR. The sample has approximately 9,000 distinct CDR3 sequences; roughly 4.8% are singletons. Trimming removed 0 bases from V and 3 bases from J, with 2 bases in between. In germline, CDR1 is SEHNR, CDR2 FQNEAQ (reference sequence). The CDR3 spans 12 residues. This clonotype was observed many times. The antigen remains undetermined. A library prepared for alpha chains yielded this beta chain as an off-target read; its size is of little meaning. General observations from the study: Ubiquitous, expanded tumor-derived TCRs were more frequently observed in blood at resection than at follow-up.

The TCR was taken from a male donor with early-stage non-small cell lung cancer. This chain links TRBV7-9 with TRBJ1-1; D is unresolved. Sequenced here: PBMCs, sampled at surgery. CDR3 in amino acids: CASSLAYTEAFF. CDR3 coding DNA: TGTGCCAGCAGCTTAGCGTACACTGAAGCTTTCTTT.